This passage covers 25 T cell receptor beta chains from one sample sequenced in a study of metastatic and nonmetastatic thyroid tumors. All patients were treatment-naive before thyroid surgery. TCRdb recomputed clones from the PCR reads via MiXCR. The table lists around 31,000 clones, 20% to 25% of them singletons, with 2.5% to 3.5% in the top ten. The sequencing sample was made of tumor tissue. The receptors originated from a male donor with papillary thyroid cancer or a benign thyroid nodule (not recorded which). Some clones in this sample may be carry-over from other donors' samples.

This clone has ten or more counts. The V and J genes are TRBV5-1 and TRBJ1-1; 7 bases are a match to TRBD1. V lost 4 bases, J lost 7 bases, and 10 bases stayed unmatched. Germline loops: CDR1 SGHRS, CDR2 YFSETQ. The CDR3 consists of 14 residues. DNA of the CDR3: TGCGCCAGCAGCGTTAGACAGGGATCCAGTGAAGCTTTCTTT. It translates to CASSVRQGSSEAFF.

A note on this clone: Since a much larger clone is just one base distant, this may be a read error. V and J are TRBV6-1 and TRBJ1-1; D remains unclear. Germline V CDR1 and CDR2: MNHNS, SASEGT. The CDR3 runs to 15 residues. The CDR3 sequence: CASARQSVFLTEALF. Here the CDR3 DNA reads TGTGCCAGCGCGAGGCAGTCGGTGTTCCTCACTGAAGCTCTCTTT.

V is TRBV7-6 and J is TRBJ2-7; D ambiguous. Germline assignment: CDR1 SGHVS and CDR2 FNYEAQ. The V end was cut by 1 base, the J end by 5 bases, with 9 bases between. This CDR3 comprises 13 residues. The DNA for the CDR3 is TGTGCCAGCAGCTTAGGCCGAGAGGACGAGCAGTACTTC. It is translated as CASSLGREDEQYF.

The chain joins TRBV20-1 to TRBJ1-1; D unclear. V shed 4 bases and J shed 1 base, with 4 bases lying between them. This CDR3 region has 11 residues. The germline gives CDR1 DFQATT, CDR2 SNEGSKA (reference sequence). CDR3 bases: TGCAGTGCTAATAAGAACACTGAAGCTTTCTTT. Its translation is CSANKNTEAFF.

The sample holds a few counts of this clone. V usage is TRBV28 and J usage is TRBJ1-2; D is unresolved. The CDR3 is 16 residues long. Per the germline V gene, CDR1 is MDHEN and CDR2 is SYDVKM. V was clipped by 2 bases and J by 0 bases, with 13 bases between them. The CDR3: CASSLIVGLSNYGYTF. CDR3 nucleotides: TGTGCCAGCAGTTTAATCGTGGGTCTGTCTAACTATGGCTACACCTTC.

This clone was seen only a few times. The genes are TRBV7-9 and TRBJ2-5; D remains ambiguous. Trimming removed 7 bases at V and 5 bases at J, with 20 bases between. Germline V gene sequence: CDR1 SEHNR, CDR2 FQNEAQ (reference sequence). The length of the CDR3 is 15 residues. The CDR3 bases are TGTGCCAGCATCTACGCTCATGGTCTCGATGAGACCCAGTACTTC. Translating gives CASIYAHGLDETQYF.

This chain links TRBV2 with TRBJ2-5; D is possibly TRBD2 (5 bases). With 6 bases removed from V and 3 bases from J, the gap between germline ends came to 11 bases. Germline V CDR1 and CDR2: SNHLY, FYNNEI. This CDR3 has 13 amino acids. The CDR3 spells CASSLTGEETQYF. The CDR3 nucleotides read TGTGCCAGCAGCTTAACCGGGGAAGAGACCCAGTACTTC.

In this sample, this clone turned up a few times. The V call is TRBV27, the J call TRBJ1-4; no clear D gene. The germline V gene has CDR1 MNHEY and CDR2 SMNVEV (reference sequence). The CDR3 spans 14 residues. V lost 4 bases to trimming and J lost 4 bases, with 10 bases between them. The CDR3 here is CASSSGWLNEKLFF. For the CDR3, the DNA is TGTGCCAGCAGTTCGGGGTGGCTTAATGAAAAACTGTTTTTT.

This clone was seen repeatedly, ten times or more. J is TRBJ2-5 and V is TRBV24-1; D possibly corresponds to TRBD2 (5 bases). The CDR3 sequence is 17 residues long. Trimming removed 3 bases at V and 3 bases at J, with 19 bases between. CDR1 KGHDR and CDR2 SFDVKD come from the germline V gene. CDR3 amino acids: CATSDRTGSPEEETQYF. The CDR3 nucleotides read TGTGCCACCAGTGATCGCACGGGTTCCCCGGAGGAAGAGACCCAGTACTTC.

Judged by abundance, this clone is medium-sized. This rearrangement joins TRBV28 to TRBJ1-6, with D tentatively TRBD1 (5 bases). Germline values: CDR1 MDHEN, CDR2 SYDVKM. The CDR3 covers 14 residues. The germline V and J ends were trimmed by 5 bases and 8 bases, with 13 bases remaining between them. The CDR3 region is CASSPPRGDSPLHF. CDR3 in DNA: TGTGCCAGCAGTCCCCCGCGGGGCGATTCACCCCTCCACTTT. Full variable domain (outside the CDR3, taken from reference TRBV28 and TRBJ1-6): DVKVTQSSRYLVKRTGEKVFLECVQDMDHENMFWYRQDPGLGLRLIYFSYDVKMKEKGDIPEGYSVSREKKERFSLILESASTNQTSMYLCASSPPRGDSPLHFGNGTRLTVT.

The chain links TRBV4-2 to TRBJ2-3, with 9 nucleotides matching TRBD2. The CDR3 totals 17 residues. V lost 0 bases, J lost 5 bases, and 9 bases stayed unmatched. Germline CDR1 and CDR2: LGHNA and YNFKEQ. CDR3: CASSQDGAGGPLDTQYF. CDR3 coding DNA: TGTGCCAGCAGCCAAGATGGGGCGGGGGGGCCATTAGATACGCAGTATTTT.

As to this clone: At one end, the junction sequence differs from germline, possibly due to a read error. This chain's CDR3 is CASSGGQSSTDAQYF. In DNA form, the CDR3 reads TGTGCCAGCAGTGGGGGACAATCCAGCACAGATGCGCAGTATTTT. V usage is TRBV2 and J usage is TRBJ2-3, with D perhaps matching TRBD1 (6 bases). CDR1 and CDR2 (germline): SNHLY, FYNNEI. This CDR3 region has 15 residues.

A few counts support this clone. J is TRBJ2-1 and V is TRBV7-3; no definite D call. Germline V CDR1 and CDR2: SGHTA, FQGTGA. Trimming stripped 1 base from V and 2 bases from J, with 9 bases between. The CDR3 has 15 amino acids. CDR3: CASSLRADAYNEQFF. CDR3 in DNA: TGTGCCAGCAGCTTAAGGGCAGACGCCTACAATGAGCAGTTCTTC.

This clone occurred many times. The V gene is TRBV11-3, the J gene TRBJ2-2, with 11 bases lining up with TRBD1. Germline V lookup: CDR1 SGHNT, CDR2 YENEEA. The length of the CDR3 is 17 residues. After removal of 5 bases from V and 5 bases from J, the junction contained 10 bases not matched to a gene. The CDR3 is CASSPRRTGGETGELFF. The DNA of the CDR3 is TGTGCCAGCAGCCCACGGCGGACAGGGGGCGAAACCGGGGAGCTGTTTTTT.

In this sample, this clone turned up many times. This chain links TRBV11-2 with TRBJ2-3; no reliable D call. Germline CDR1 and CDR2: SGHAT and FQNNGV. The CDR3 totals 15 residues. The ends were cut back, 2 bases at V and 6 bases at J, with 15 bases in the middle. DNA of the CDR3: TGTGCCAGCAGCTTATACCCCCGAGCGCGGGATACGCAGTATTTT. Translation gives CASSLYPRARDTQYF.

The table lists this clone with many counts. This chain links TRBV28 with TRBJ2-5; 15 positions agree with TRBD2. The V segment lost 6 bases and the J segment 3 bases; nucleotides outside the gene matches: 8. Germline V gene lookup returns CDR1 MDHEN and CDR2 SYDVKM. The CDR3 totals 17 residues. The CDR3 sequence is CASRGLAGGGLKETQYF. CDR3 nucleotide sequence: TGTGCCAGCAGGGGACTAGCGGGAGGTGGCTTAAAAGAGACCCAGTACTTC. The variable domain in full, with the rest retrieved from reference TRBV28 and TRBJ2-5, is DVKVTQSSRYLVKRTGEKVFLECVQDMDHENMFWYRQDPGLGLRLIYFSYDVKMKEKGDIPEGYSVSREKKERFSLILESASTNQTSMYLCASRGLAGGGLKETQYFGPGTRLLVL.

This clone was picked up many times. V is TRBV7-9 and J is TRBJ2-5; no clear D gene. With 2 bases removed from V and 5 bases from J, the gap between germline ends came to 12 bases. CDR1 is SEHNR, CDR2 FQNEAQ, per germline (reference sequence). The CDR3 contains 14 residues. The CDR3: CASSLSRGLETQYF. In DNA, the CDR3 is TGTGCCAGCAGCTTAAGCCGTGGTCTTGAGACCCAGTACTTC. The full variable domain, rest sourced from reference TRBV7-9 and TRBJ2-5, is DTGVSQNPRHKITKRGQNVTFRCDPISEHNRLYWYRQTLGQGPEFLTYFQNEAQLEKSRLLSDRFSAERPKGSFSTLEIQRTEQGDSAMYLCASSLSRGLETQYFGPGTRLLVL.

This clone was observed at least ten times. V is TRBV10-2 and J is TRBJ1-5; D perhaps matches TRBD1 (5 bases). The V and J ends lost 6 bases and 6 bases respectively, with 12 bases between them. The CDR3 sequence is 13 residues long. Germline V CDR1 and CDR2: WSHSY, SAAADI. CDR3 in amino acids: CASSPGSSQPQHF. The DNA of the CDR3 is TGCGCCAGCAGCCCAGGGTCTAGTCAGCCCCAGCATTTT.

CDR3: CASSYTQQGSGSYNSPLHF. CDR3 DNA sequence: TGTGCCAGCAGTTACACCCAACAGGGGTCGGGCTCCTATAATTCACCCCTCCACTTT. The genes are TRBV6-2 or TRBV6-3 and TRBJ1-6; the match to TRBD1 covers 7 bases. Germline loops: CDR1 MNHEY, CDR2 SVGEGT. The V gene end was trimmed by 2 bases and the J gene end by 0 bases; junction bases not matched to a gene: 10. CDR3 length: 19 amino acids.

This clone was detected many times. CDR3 in amino acids: CAISEGDQPQHF. The CDR3 DNA reads as TGTGCCATCAGTGAGGGAGATCAGCCCCAGCATTTT. The genes are TRBV10-3 and TRBJ1-5, with D unresolved. Germline loops: CDR1 ENHRY, CDR2 SYGVKD. The CDR3 consists of 12 residues. V shed 2 bases and J shed 5 bases, with 4 bases lying between them.

This clone was counted many times. The CDR3 sequence is CASSEFGGWETQYF. CDR3 DNA sequence: TGTGCCAGCAGTGAATTCGGGGGCTGGGAGACCCAGTACTTC. The V call is TRBV2, the J call TRBJ2-5; D possibly matches TRBD1 or TRBD2 (6 bases each). V was trimmed by 2 bases and J by 5 bases, leaving 12 bases between them. The CDR3 consists of 14 residues. In germline, CDR1 is SNHLY, CDR2 FYNNEI.

This clone was seen repeatedly, ten times or more. The chain joins TRBV19 to TRBJ2-7; tentatively, D is TRBD2 (5 bases). The CDR3 is made up of 13 amino acids. Deletions cut 6 bases from V and 3 bases from J, with 12 bases between. The germline CDR1 and CDR2 sequences are LNHDA and SQIVND (reference sequence). The CDR3 loop reads CASSPYGVYEQYF. The CDR3 nucleotides are TGTGCCAGTAGCCCCTACGGGGTCTACGAGCAGTACTTC.

This clone was picked up many times. The CDR3 sequence: CASSMLGKNIQYF. CDR3 DNA sequence: TGTGCCAGTAGTATGTTAGGCAAAAACATTCAGTACTTC. The chain links TRBV19 to TRBJ2-4; no clear D. V was clipped by 3 bases and J by 3 bases, with 6 bases between them. Looked up from germline, CDR1 is LNHDA and CDR2 is SQIVND (reference sequence). The CDR3 has 13 residues.

This clone was counted ten times or more. The chain couples TRBV20-1 to TRBJ1-2; 10 bases align to TRBD1. The CDR3 loop spans 14 amino acids. V shed 3 bases, J shed 4 bases, and the junction held 5 bases outside the gene matches. Germline values: CDR1 DFQATT, CDR2 SNEGSKA (reference sequence). CDR3 in amino acids: CSARWDRGGYGYTF. The CDR3 region has the DNA TGCAGTGCTAGGTGGGACAGGGGTGGCTATGGCTACACCTTC.

This clone was found a few times. One end of the junction is discordant with germline, which a read error may explain. The same CDR3 can be traced to other DNA sequences in this sample. V gene TRBV29-1 combines with J gene TRBJ1-1; 7 nucleotides match TRBD1. This CDR3 contains 16 residues. The germline CDR1 and CDR2 sequences are SQVTM and ANQGSEA. The CDR3 coding sequence is TGTAGCGCCCGCCGGGACAGCTTTATTATGAACACTGAAGCTTTCTTC. Protein product: CSARRDSFIMNTEAFF.